Each of the 31 T cell receptor beta chains below was sequenced from the same sample in a study of spatial heterogeneity in lung cancer. Time point described: sample taken at primary tumor resection. A single record per CDR3 protein comes from TCRdb applying MiXCR to the 5' RACE reads. The sample lists 9,500 to 12,000 distinct CDR3 sequences, 6% to 6.5% occurring once. Sequenced material: PBMCs, taken at surgery. These TCRs come from a male donor with early-stage non-small cell lung cancer.

This clonotype was detected only a few times. The chain is built from TRBV7-8 and TRBJ2-7; a weak D match, TRBD1 (6 bases). Germline V gene lookup returns CDR1 SGHVS and CDR2 FQNEAQ. The V end lost 1 base, the J end lost 4 bases, and 11 bases lay between the germline ends. The CDR3 consists of 14 residues. The DNA of the CDR3 is TGTGCCAGCAGCTTAGGGGGGCGCGGGTACGAGCAGTACTTC. Amino acid sequence: CASSLGGRGYEQYF.

The J gene is TRBJ2-3, the V gene TRBV7-6; weak D call: TRBD2 (5 bases). The V gene's germline CDR1 is SGHVS and CDR2 FNYEAQ. Trimming shortened V by 7 bases and J by 2 bases, and 13 bases separated the two germline ends. This CDR3 has 14 residues. As DNA, the CDR3 is TGTGCCAGCATAGGAGGTCTTCCCACAGATACGCAGTATTTT. Protein product: CASIGGLPTDTQYF.

This clonotype was counted ten times or more. The chain links TRBV20-1 to TRBJ1-2; 7 bases fit TRBD1. CDR3 length equals 15 residues. V lost 0 bases and J lost 3; bases outside the gene matches: 7. In germline, CDR1 is DFQATT, CDR2 SNEGSKA (reference sequence). DNA of the CDR3: TGCAGTGCTAGAGATCCATCAGGGGGAGACTATGGCTACACCTTC. Translation gives CSARDPSGGDYGYTF.

Ten or more counts support this clonotype. This chain links TRBV6-1 with TRBJ2-7; D is ambiguous. The V end was cut by 6 bases, the J end by 6 bases, with 12 bases between. The CDR3 covers 12 residues. Germline CDR1 reads MNHNS; CDR2 reads SASEGT. The CDR3 spells CASRGIHPEQYF. DNA of the CDR3: TGTGCCAGCAGAGGCATACACCCCGAGCAGTACTTC.

Worth noting for this clonotype: This may be a read error, as it is one base from a much larger clone. The chain links TRBV11-2 to TRBJ2-7; D gene uncertain. The V end lost 5 bases, the J end lost 2 bases, and 10 bases lay between the germline ends. The CDR3 consists of 13 residues. Per germline, CDR1 SGHAT and CDR2 FQNNGV. The CDR3 region has the DNA TGTGCCAGCAGCGTCTCGTTCGCCTACGAGCAGTACTTC. It yields the protein CASSVSFAYEQYF. The variable domain in full, completed from reference TRBV11-2 and TRBJ2-7, reads EAGVAQSPRYKIIEKRQSVAFWCNPISGHATLYWYQQILGQGPKLLIQFQNNGVVDDSQLPKDRFSAERLKGVDSTLKIQPAKLEDSAVYLCASSVSFAYEQYFGPGTRLTVT.

This clonotype is labeled as medium-sized (0.01 to 0.1%). The J gene is TRBJ2-7, the V gene TRBV28; TRBD2 might be the D (5 bases). This CDR3 has 15 amino acids. Germline CDR1 MDHEN, CDR2 SYDVKM. Trimming took off 2 bases at V and 2 bases at J, with 13 bases between the two ends. CDR3 loop: CASSLTLGGTYEQYF. CDR3 bases: TGTGCCAGCAGTTTAACCCTCGGAGGAACCTACGAGCAGTACTTC.

This clonotype was seen many times. The chain carries TRBV5-6 and TRBJ1-5; D gene uncertain. Germline CDR1 reads SGHDT; CDR2 reads YYEEEE. V was pared by 0 bases and J by 0 bases, with 10 bases between. This CDR3 comprises 16 residues. CDR3 sequence reads: CASSLGGPNSNQPQHF. In nucleotides, the CDR3 is TGTGCCAGCAGCTTGGGAGGCCCAAATAGCAATCAGCCCCAGCATTTT.

Judged by abundance, this clonotype is medium-sized (0.01 to 0.1%). CDR3: CSVEANNYGYTF. DNA of the CDR3: TGCAGCGTTGAGGCGAATAACTATGGCTACACCTTC. The rearrangement joins TRBV29-1 to TRBJ1-2, with D hard to call. The ends were cut back, 3 bases at V and 1 base at J, with 6 bases in the middle. Germline V lookup: CDR1 SQVTM, CDR2 ANQGSEA. The CDR3 sequence is 12 residues long. Supplemented by reference TRBV29-1 and TRBJ1-2, the full variable domain reads SAVISQKPSRDICQRGTSLTIQCQVDSQVTMMFWYRQQPGQSLTLIATANQGSEATYESGFVIDKFPISRPNLTFSTLTVSNMSPEDSSIYLCSVEANNYGYTFGSGTRLTVV.

This clonotype was seen only a few times. The V call is TRBV4-3, the J call TRBJ1-2, with D perhaps TRBD1 (5 bases). Between the trimmed V and J ends, which lost 3 bases and 6 bases, there was a span of 14 bases. The CDR3 is 14 amino acids. CDR1 and CDR2 from the germline V gene are LGHNA and YSLEER. CDR3 amino acids: CASSQGGISDGYTF. CDR3 in DNA: TGCGCCAGCAGCCAGGGGGGAATTTCCGATGGCTACACCTTC.

V usage is TRBV7-9 and J usage is TRBJ2-7; no reliable D call. Germline loops: CDR1 SEHNR, CDR2 FQNEAQ (reference sequence). Trimming took 4 bases from V and 5 from J, leaving 9 bases between them. This CDR3 contains 12 residues. The DNA of the CDR3 is TGTGCCAGCAGCTCCCTCCGGCACGAGCAGTACTTC. Amino acids: CASSSLRHEQYF.

The J gene is TRBJ2-5, the V gene TRBV20-1; D is unclear. This CDR3 comprises 13 residues. The V end lost 4 bases, the J end lost 3 bases, and 12 bases lay between the germline ends. The V gene's germline CDR1 is DFQATT and CDR2 SNEGSKA (reference sequence). The CDR3 region is CSANREPKETQYF. CDR3 nucleotides: TGCAGTGCTAACCGCGAACCCAAAGAGACCCAGTACTTC.

The rearrangement joins TRBV4-1 to TRBJ2-4; a possible D gene is TRBD2 (5 bases). Germline V gives CDR1 MGHRA, CDR2 YSYEKL. V was pared by 1 base and J by 3 bases, with 13 bases between. This CDR3 is 16 amino acids long. CDR3 amino acids: CASSQGRQRGKNIQYF. CDR3 coding DNA: TGCGCCAGCAGCCAAGGTCGTCAACGGGGCAAAAACATTCAGTACTTC.

This clonotype was recorded at least ten times. One end of the junction varies from germline; a read error may be responsible. The rearrangement joins TRBV27 to TRBJ1-1; TRBD1 is a possible D gene (5 bases). This CDR3 contains 12 residues. Germline V lookup: CDR1 MNHEY, CDR2 SMNVEV (reference sequence). The CDR3 is CSRGRRGGEAFF. Here the CDR3 DNA reads TGCTCCAGAGGCCGACGGGGCGGTGAAGCTTTCTTT.

This clonotype was counted at least ten times. This chain connects TRBV6-1 to TRBJ1-1, with TRBD1 matching 7 bases. Germline values: CDR1 MNHNS, CDR2 SASEGT. The CDR3 is made up of 13 amino acids. Trimming removed 8 bases from V and 7 bases from J; junction bases left unmatched: 10. The CDR3 bases are TGTGCCAGCCCTCGACAGGGATTGGGTGAAGCTTTCTTT. It specifies CASPRQGLGEAFF.

This clonotype was seen a few times. The chain joins TRBV5-5 to TRBJ2-3, with D maybe TRBD2 (5 bases). The CDR3 consists of 16 residues. Trimming removed 5 bases at V and 4 bases at J, with 20 bases between. Looked up from germline, CDR1 is SGHKS and CDR2 is YYEKEE (reference sequence). CDR3 residues: CASSYYTSASADTQYF. The CDR3 DNA reads as TGTGCCAGCAGTTACTACACTAGTGCTTCGGCAGATACGCAGTATTTT. Supplemented by reference TRBV5-5 and TRBJ2-3, the full variable domain reads DAGVTQSPTHLIKTRGQQVTLRCSPISGHKSVSWYQQVLGQGPQFIFQYYEKEERGRGNFPDRFSARQFPNYSSELNVNALLLGDSALYLCASSYYTSASADTQYFGPGTRLTVL.

This clonotype showed up many times. The gene calls are TRBV3-1 and TRBJ2-7, with TRBD2 identical over 7 bases. CDR1 and CDR2 (germline): LGHDT, YNNKEL (reference sequence). The CDR3 length is 14 residues. The junction had 9 bases not matched to a gene; V was cut back by 7 bases and J by 3 bases. CDR3 in amino acids: CASTSGGLLYEQYF. In nucleotides, the CDR3 is TGTGCCAGCACTAGCGGAGGACTCCTCTACGAGCAGTACTTC.

The V and J genes are TRBV11-2 and TRBJ2-5, with D perhaps assigned TRBD1 or TRBD2 (5 bases each). Trimming removed 6 bases at V and 7 bases at J, with 15 bases between. The CDR3 spans 13 residues. Germline V gene data show CDR1 as SGHAT and CDR2 as FQNNGV. In DNA, the CDR3 is TGTGCCAGCAGTGGTAGAACAGGAGGGACCCAGTACTTC. It yields the protein CASSGRTGGTQYF.

This clonotype was seen a handful of times. The V gene is TRBV6-1, the J gene TRBJ2-5; 9 positions match TRBD2. Looked up from germline, CDR1 is MNHNS and CDR2 is SASEGT. This CDR3 contains 15 residues. The J segment lost 5 bases and the V segment lost 2 bases, leaving 6 bases of the junction unmatched. CDR3 sequence reads: CASSELAGTGETQYF. CDR3 sequence (DNA): TGTGCCAGCAGTGAACTAGCGGGAACGGGGGAGACCCAGTACTTC.

This clonotype appeared many times. V gene TRBV7-9 combines with J gene TRBJ2-1, with TRBD2 matching over 10 bases. CDR3 size: 16 residues. The trim removed 7 bases at V and 1 base at J, leaving 7 bases unmatched. The germline gives CDR1 SEHNR, CDR2 FQNEAQ (reference sequence). For the CDR3, the DNA is TGTGCCAGCAAGGCAGCGGGAGGGCCATCCTACAATGAGCAGTTCTTC. This codes for CASKAAGGPSYNEQFF.

This clonotype was recorded at least ten times. J is TRBJ2-7 and V is TRBV27; no clear D gene. The CDR3 totals 14 residues. The germline gives CDR1 MNHEY, CDR2 SMNVEV (reference sequence). Between the trimmed V and J ends, which lost 5 bases and 7 bases, there was a span of 18 bases. This chain's CDR3 is CASSLRPGTREQYF. CDR3 nucleotides: TGTGCCAGCAGTCTTCGACCCGGAACGAGGGAGCAGTACTTC.

This clonotype is medium-sized within its sample. The J gene is TRBJ2-5, the V gene TRBV12-3 or TRBV12-4; D gene unclear. This CDR3 region has 13 residues. Deletions cut 7 bases from V and 1 base from J, with 10 bases between. CDR3 nucleotides: TGTGCCAGCATTCAGGCTTCCCAAGAGACCCAGTACTTC. Translating it yields CASIQASQETQYF.

This clonotype was recorded at least ten times. The DNA of the CDR3 is TGTGCCAGCAGTTACTCGAGGCTAGAGCAGTACTTC. Its translation is CASSYSRLEQYF. V gene TRBV6-6 combines with J gene TRBJ2-7, with D unclear. Germline-derived CDR1 and CDR2 are MNHNY and SVGAGI (reference sequence). The length of the CDR3 is 12 residues. V gave up 0 bases and J gave up 7 bases, with 7 bases separating them.

This clonotype was observed a handful of times. The chain is built from TRBV24-1 and TRBJ2-7; D remains unclear. This CDR3 has 13 residues. The V and J ends lost 4 bases and 1 base respectively, with 7 bases between them. Germline-derived CDR1 and CDR2 are KGHDR and SFDVKD. CDR3 coding DNA: TGTGCCACCAGTGAGTGGGGTTCCTACGAGCAGTACTTC. It specifies CATSEWGSYEQYF.

In this sample, this clonotype is medium-sized (0.01 to 0.1%). V and J are TRBV7-2 and TRBJ2-1; 7 positions match TRBD2. The ends lost 7 bases at V and 5 bases at J; junction bases unmatched: 11. Germline V CDR1 and CDR2: SGHTA, FQGNSA. The CDR3 totals 15 residues. CDR3 sequence: CASTDWTSDNNEQFF. The CDR3 region has the DNA TGTGCCAGCACCGACTGGACTAGTGACAACAATGAGCAGTTCTTC.

This clonotype was observed many times. The chain combines TRBV29-1 with TRBJ1-1; D is ambiguous. Trimming removed 8 bases at V and 0 bases at J, with 16 bases between. The CDR3 extends over 14 amino acids. Germline lookup yields CDR1 SQVTM and CDR2 ANQGSEA. CDR3 bases: TGCAGCATCTGGGGAGACAAGCTGAACACTGAAGCTTTCTTT. Protein product: CSIWGDKLNTEAFF.

This clonotype appeared a few times. The V gene is TRBV30, the J gene TRBJ1-1; weak D call: TRBD1 (5 bases). There are 13 residues in the CDR3. The V end was cut by 1 base, the J end by 4 bases, with 10 bases between. Germline V gene data show CDR1 as GTSNPN and CDR2 as SVGIG (reference sequence). In nucleotides, the CDR3 is TGTGCCTGGAGTGAGGGGCTGGGCACTGAAGCTTTCTTT. Protein sequence: CAWSEGLGTEAFF.

In this sample, this clonotype turned up many times. The rearrangement links TRBV3-1 to TRBJ2-5; D is perhaps TRBD2 (6 bases). The ends were cut back, 3 bases at V and 0 bases at J, with 17 bases in the middle. The CDR3 sequence is 17 residues long. CDR1 LGHDT and CDR2 YNNKEL come from the germline V gene (reference sequence). CDR3 DNA: TGTGCCAGCAGCCACCACCTTTTAGCGGCGTACCAAGAGACCCAGTACTTC. Translating it yields CASSHHLLAAYQETQYF.

This clonotype appeared many times. The rearrangement links TRBV19 to TRBJ1-4; TRBD1 matches 10 bases. The CDR3 has 14 amino acids. After removal of 5 bases from V and 6 bases from J, the junction contained 3 bases not matched to a gene. The germline V gene encodes CDR1 LNHDA and CDR2 SQIVND (reference sequence). The CDR3 sequence: CASSAGTGDEKLFF. The CDR3 nucleotides read TGTGCCAGTAGTGCCGGGACAGGGGATGAAAAACTGTTTTTT.

The chain combines TRBV5-5 with TRBJ2-7; D unresolved. Trimming took off 4 bases at V and 4 bases at J, with 6 bases between the two ends. The CDR3 sequence is 11 residues long. The germline CDR1 and CDR2 sequences are SGHKS and YYEKEE (reference sequence). The CDR3 is CASSLIYEQYF. The CDR3 region has the DNA TGTGCCAGCAGCCTGATTTACGAGCAGTACTTC. The variable domain in full, with the rest retrieved from reference TRBV5-5 and TRBJ2-7, is DAGVTQSPTHLIKTRGQQVTLRCSPISGHKSVSWYQQVLGQGPQFIFQYYEKEERGRGNFPDRFSARQFPNYSSELNVNALLLGDSALYLCASSLIYEQYFGPGTRLTVT.

V and J are TRBV28 and TRBJ2-7, with 11 nucleotides matching TRBD2. The CDR3 is 15 amino acids. J was trimmed by 2 bases and V by 6 bases; bases with no gene match: 6. Germline V gene sequence: CDR1 MDHEN, CDR2 SYDVKM. This chain's CDR3 is CASRNIAGGTYEQYF. In DNA, the CDR3 is TGTGCCAGCAGAAACATAGCGGGAGGGACCTACGAGCAGTACTTC.

This clonotype was counted ten times or more. The V and J genes are TRBV18 and TRBJ2-7; no reliable D call. The CDR3 length is 16 residues. Germline CDR1 and CDR2: KGHSH and LQKENI. Trimming shortened V by 3 bases and J by 1 base, and 16 bases separated the two germline ends. Here the CDR3 DNA reads TGTGCCAGCTCACCCGCCTCGCCAGGTACTTCCTACGAGCAGTACTTC. Translating gives CASSPASPGTSYEQYF.